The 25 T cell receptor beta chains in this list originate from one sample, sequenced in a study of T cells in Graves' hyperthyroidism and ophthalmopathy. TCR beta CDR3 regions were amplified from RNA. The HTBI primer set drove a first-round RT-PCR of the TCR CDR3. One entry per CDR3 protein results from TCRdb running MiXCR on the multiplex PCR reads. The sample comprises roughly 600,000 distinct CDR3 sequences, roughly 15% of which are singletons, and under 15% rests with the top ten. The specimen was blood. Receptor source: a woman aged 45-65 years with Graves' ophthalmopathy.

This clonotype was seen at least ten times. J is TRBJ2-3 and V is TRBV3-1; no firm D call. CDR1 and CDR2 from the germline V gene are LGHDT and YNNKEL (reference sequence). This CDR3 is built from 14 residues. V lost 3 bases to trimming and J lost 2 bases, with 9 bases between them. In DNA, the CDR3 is TGTGCCAGCAGCCACAGGAAAAACACAGATACGCAGTATTTT. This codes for CASSHRKNTDTQYF.

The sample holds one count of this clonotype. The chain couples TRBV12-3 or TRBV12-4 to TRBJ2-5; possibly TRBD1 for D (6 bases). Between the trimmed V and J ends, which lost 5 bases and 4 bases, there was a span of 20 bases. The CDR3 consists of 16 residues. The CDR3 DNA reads TGTGCCAGCAGTGAGGGAACAGGGCTTGTGGGAGAGACCCAGTACTTC. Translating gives CASSEGTGLVGETQYF.

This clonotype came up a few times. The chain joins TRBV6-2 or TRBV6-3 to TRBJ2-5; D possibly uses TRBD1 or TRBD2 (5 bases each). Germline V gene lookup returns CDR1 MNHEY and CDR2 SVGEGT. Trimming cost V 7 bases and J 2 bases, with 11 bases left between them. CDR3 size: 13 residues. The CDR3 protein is CASMRGGQETQYF. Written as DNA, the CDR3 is TGTGCCAGCATGAGGGGCGGGCAAGAGACCCAGTACTTC.

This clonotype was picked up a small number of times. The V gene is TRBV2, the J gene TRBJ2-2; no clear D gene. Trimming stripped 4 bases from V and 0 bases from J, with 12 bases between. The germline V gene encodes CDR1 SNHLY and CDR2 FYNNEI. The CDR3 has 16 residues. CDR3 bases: TGTGCCAGCAGTGGGATGCTACTAACGAACACCGGGGAGCTGTTTTTT. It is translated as CASSGMLLTNTGELFF. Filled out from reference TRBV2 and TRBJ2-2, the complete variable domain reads EPEVTQTPSHQVTQMGQEVILRCVPISNHLYFYWYRQILGQKVEFLVSFYNNEISEKSEIFDDQFSVERPDGSNFTLKIRSTKLEDSAMYFCASSGMLLTNTGELFFGEGSRLTVL.

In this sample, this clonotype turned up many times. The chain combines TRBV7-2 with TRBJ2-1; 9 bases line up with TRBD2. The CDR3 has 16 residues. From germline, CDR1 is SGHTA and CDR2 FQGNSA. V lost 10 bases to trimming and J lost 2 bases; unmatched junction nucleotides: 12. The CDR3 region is CATQDRGGRAYNEQFF. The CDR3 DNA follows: TGTGCCACCCAAGACAGAGGCGGGAGGGCCTACAATGAGCAGTTCTTC.

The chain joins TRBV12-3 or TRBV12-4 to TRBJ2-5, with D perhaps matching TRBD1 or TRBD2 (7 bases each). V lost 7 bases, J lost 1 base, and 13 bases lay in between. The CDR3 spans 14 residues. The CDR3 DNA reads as TGTGCCAGCACCAGCGGGGACAGCCAAGAGACCCAGTACTTC. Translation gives CASTSGDSQETQYF.

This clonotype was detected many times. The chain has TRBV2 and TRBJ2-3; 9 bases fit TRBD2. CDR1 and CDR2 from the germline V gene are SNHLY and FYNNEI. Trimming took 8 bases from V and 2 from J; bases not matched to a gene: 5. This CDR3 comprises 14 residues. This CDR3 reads CASVREGSTDTQYF. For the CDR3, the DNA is TGTGCCAGCGTGCGGGAGGGTTCCACAGATACGCAGTATTTT. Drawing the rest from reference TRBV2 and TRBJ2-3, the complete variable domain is EPEVTQTPSHQVTQMGQEVILRCVPISNHLYFYWYRQILGQKVEFLVSFYNNEISEKSEIFDDQFSVERPDGSNFTLKIRSTKLEDSAMYFCASVREGSTDTQYFGPGTRLTVL.

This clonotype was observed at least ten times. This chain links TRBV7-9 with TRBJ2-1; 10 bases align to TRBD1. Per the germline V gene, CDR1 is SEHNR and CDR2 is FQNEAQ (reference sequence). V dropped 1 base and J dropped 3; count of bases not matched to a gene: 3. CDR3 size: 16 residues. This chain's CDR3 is CASSLGDRGFYNEQFF. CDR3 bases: TGTGCCAGCAGCTTAGGGGACAGGGGATTCTACAATGAGCAGTTCTTC.

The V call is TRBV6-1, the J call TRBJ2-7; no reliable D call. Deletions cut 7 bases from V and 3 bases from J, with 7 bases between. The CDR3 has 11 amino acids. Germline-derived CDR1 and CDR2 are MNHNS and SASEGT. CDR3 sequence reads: CASIGNYEQYF. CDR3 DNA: TGTGCCAGCATAGGGAACTACGAGCAGTACTTC.

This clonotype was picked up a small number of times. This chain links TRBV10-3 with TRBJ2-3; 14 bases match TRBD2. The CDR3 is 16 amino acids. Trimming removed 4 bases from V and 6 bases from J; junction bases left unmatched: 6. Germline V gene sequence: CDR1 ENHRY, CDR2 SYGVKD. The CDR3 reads CAISARLAGGLDTQYF. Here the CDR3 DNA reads TGTGCCATCAGTGCCCGACTAGCGGGAGGGTTGGATACGCAGTATTTT.

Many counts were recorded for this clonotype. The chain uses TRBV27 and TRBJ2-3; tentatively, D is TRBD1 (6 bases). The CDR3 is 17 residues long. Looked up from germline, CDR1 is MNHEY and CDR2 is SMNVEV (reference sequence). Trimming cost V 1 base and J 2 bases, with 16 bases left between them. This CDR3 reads CASSLYTLGHPTDTQYF. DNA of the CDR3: TGTGCCAGCAGTTTATATACTTTGGGACACCCCACAGATACGCAGTATTTT.

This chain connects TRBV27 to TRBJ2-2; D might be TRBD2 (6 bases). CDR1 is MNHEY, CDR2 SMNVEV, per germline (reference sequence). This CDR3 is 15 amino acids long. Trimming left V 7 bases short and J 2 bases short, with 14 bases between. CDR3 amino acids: CASTPGTGNTGELFF. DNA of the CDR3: TGTGCCAGCACCCCTGGGACTGGTAACACCGGGGAGCTGTTTTTT.

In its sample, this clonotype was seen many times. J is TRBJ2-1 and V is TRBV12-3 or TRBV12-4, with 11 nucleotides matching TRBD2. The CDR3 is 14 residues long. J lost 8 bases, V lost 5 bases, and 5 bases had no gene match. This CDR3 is CASSPGLADDEQFF. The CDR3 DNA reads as TGTGCCAGCAGTCCGGGACTAGCGGACGATGAGCAGTTCTTC.

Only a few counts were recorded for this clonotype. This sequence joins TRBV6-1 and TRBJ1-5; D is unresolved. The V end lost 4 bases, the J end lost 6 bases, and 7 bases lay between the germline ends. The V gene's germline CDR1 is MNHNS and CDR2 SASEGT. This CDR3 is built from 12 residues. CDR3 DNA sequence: TGTGCCAGCAGTGCGCTGAGTCAGCCCCAGCATTTT. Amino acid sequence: CASSALSQPQHF.

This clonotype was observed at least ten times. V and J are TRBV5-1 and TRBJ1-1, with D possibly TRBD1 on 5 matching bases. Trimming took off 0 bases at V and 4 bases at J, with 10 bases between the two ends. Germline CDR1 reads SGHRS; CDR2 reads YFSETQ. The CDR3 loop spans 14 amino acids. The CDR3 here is CASSLETGGTEAFF. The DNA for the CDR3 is TGCGCCAGCAGCTTGGAGACGGGGGGCACTGAAGCTTTCTTT. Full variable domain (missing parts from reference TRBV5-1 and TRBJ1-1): KAGVTQTPRYLIKTRGQQVTLSCSPISGHRSVSWYQQTPGQGLQFLFEYFSETQRNKGNFPGRFSGRQFSNSRSEMNVSTLELGDSALYLCASSLETGGTEAFFGQGTRLTVV.

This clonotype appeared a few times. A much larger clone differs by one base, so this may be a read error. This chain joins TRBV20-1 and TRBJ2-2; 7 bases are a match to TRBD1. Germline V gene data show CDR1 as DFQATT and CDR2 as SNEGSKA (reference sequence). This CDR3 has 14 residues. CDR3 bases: TGCAGTGCTAGACAGGGGGTAAACACCGGGGAGCTGCTTTTT. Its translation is CSARQGVNTGELLF.

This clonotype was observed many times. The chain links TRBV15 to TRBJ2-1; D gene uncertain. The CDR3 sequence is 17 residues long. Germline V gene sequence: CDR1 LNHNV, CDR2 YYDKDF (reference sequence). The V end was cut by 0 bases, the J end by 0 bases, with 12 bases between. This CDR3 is CATSRDSSLSSYNEQFF. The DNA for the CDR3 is TGTGCCACCAGCAGAGATTCCTCACTGTCCTCCTACAATGAGCAGTTCTTC.

The CDR3 sequence is CASSLRSSGSYNEQFF. The CDR3 coding sequence is TGCGCCAGCAGCTTGAGGTCTAGCGGTTCCTACAATGAGCAGTTCTTC. V and J are TRBV5-1 and TRBJ2-1; TRBD2 aligns across 7 bases. The CDR3 sequence is 16 residues long. Germline trimming cut 1 base from V and 1 base from J; bases unmatched to any gene: 5. Germline V CDR1 and CDR2: SGHRS, YFSETQ.

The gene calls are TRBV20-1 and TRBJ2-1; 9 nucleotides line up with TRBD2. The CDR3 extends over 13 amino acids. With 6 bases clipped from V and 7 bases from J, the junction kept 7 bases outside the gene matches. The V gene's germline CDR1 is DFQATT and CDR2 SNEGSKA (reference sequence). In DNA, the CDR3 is TGCAGTGCCAATAGCGGGAGTCGTAATGAGCAGTTCTTC. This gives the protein CSANSGSRNEQFF.

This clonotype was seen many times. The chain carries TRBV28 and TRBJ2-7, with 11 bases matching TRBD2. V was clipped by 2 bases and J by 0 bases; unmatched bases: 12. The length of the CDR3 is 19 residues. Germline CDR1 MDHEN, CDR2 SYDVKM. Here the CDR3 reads CASSLRLSLAGGSSYEQYF. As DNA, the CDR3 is TGTGCCAGCAGTTTAAGGTTGTCCCTAGCGGGAGGTTCCTCCTACGAGCAGTACTTC.

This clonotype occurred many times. The CDR3 DNA reads TGTGCCTGGAGATCCGGACTAGCGCACGATACGCAGTATTTT. This sequence encodes CAWRSGLAHDTQYF. The gene calls are TRBV30 and TRBJ2-3, with TRBD2 identical over 9 bases. The length of the CDR3 is 14 residues. Germline lookup yields CDR1 GTSNPN and CDR2 SVGIG (reference sequence). V was pared by 3 bases and J by 6 bases, with 7 bases of the junction left unmatched. The variable domain in full, with the rest retrieved from reference TRBV30 and TRBJ2-3, is SQTIHQWPATLVQPVGSPLSLECTVEGTSNPNLYWYRQAAGRGLQLLFYSVGIGQISSEVPQNLSASRPQDRQFILSSKKLLLSDSGFYLCAWRSGLAHDTQYFGPGTRLTVL.

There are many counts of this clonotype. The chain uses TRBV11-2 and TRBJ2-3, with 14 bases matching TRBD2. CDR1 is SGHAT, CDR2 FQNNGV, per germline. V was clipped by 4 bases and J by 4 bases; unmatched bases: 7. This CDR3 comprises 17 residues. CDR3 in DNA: TGTGCCAGCAGCTCAGGACTAGCGGGAGGTAGGGCAGATACGCAGTATTTT. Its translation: CASSSGLAGGRADTQYF. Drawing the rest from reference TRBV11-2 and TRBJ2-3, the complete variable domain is EAGVAQSPRYKIIEKRQSVAFWCNPISGHATLYWYQQILGQGPKLLIQFQNNGVVDDSQLPKDRFSAERLKGVDSTLKIQPAKLEDSAVYLCASSSGLAGGRADTQYFGPGTRLTVL.

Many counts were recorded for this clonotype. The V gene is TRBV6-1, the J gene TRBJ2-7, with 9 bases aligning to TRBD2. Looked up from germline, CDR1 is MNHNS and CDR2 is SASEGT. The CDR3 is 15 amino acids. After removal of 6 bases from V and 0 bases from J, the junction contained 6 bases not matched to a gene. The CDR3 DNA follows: TGTGCCAGCAGGATAGCGGGAGAGAGCTCCTACGAGCAGTACTTC. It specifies CASRIAGESSYEQYF.

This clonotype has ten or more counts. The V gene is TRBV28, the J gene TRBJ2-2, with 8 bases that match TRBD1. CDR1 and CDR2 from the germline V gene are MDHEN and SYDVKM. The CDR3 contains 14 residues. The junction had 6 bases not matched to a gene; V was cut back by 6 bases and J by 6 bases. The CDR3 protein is CASSRNRGAGELFF. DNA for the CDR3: TGTGCCAGCAGCCGAAACAGGGGGGCCGGGGAGCTGTTTTTT.

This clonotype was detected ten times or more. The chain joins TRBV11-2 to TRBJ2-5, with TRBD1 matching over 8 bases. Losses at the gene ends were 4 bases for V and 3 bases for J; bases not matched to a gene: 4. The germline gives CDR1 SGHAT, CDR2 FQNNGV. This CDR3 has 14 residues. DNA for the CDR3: TGTGCCAGCAGCTCTCCGGGACAGGAAGAGACCCAGTACTTC. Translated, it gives CASSSPGQEETQYF.